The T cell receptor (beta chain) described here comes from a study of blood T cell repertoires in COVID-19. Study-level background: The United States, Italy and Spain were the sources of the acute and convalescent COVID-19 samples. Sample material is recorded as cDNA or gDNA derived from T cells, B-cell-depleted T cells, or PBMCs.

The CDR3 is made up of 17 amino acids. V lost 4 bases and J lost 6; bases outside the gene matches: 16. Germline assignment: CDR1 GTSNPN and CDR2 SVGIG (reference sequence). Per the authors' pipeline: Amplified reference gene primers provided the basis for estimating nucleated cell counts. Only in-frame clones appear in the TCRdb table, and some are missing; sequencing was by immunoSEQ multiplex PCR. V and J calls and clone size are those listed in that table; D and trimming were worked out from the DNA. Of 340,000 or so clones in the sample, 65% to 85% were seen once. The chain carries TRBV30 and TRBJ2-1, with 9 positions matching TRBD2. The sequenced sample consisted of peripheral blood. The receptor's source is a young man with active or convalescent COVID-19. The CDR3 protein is CAWTGGVAGASSNEQFF. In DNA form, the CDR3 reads TGTGCCTGGACCGGGGGGGTAGCGGGAGCTTCATCCAATGAGCAGTTCTTC.